Below are 2 T cell receptor beta chains sequenced from a single sample in a study of long-term antiretroviral therapy in people with HIV. Survey-level resolution applied to immunoSEQ assay v3.0. TCRdb's table, derived via immunoSEQ multiplex PCR, lists solely in-frame clones and lacks some. The sample has more than 20,000 clones, about 91% seen once. Here the sequenced sample was unsorted PBMCs, taken 4.4 years after starting antiretroviral therapy. These receptors all stem from a woman between 45 and 60 years old with HIV.

The chain has TRBV5-5 and TRBJ1-4; D perhaps matches TRBD1 (5 bases). This CDR3 has 15 residues. V was pared by 0 bases and J by 4 bases, with 10 bases between. Germline V lookup: CDR1 SGHKS, CDR2 YYEKEE (reference sequence). CDR3 residues: CASSLAGDLNEKLFF. The CDR3, as DNA: TGTGCCAGCAGCTTGGCCGGGGACCTTAATGAAAAACTGTTTTTT.

The chain uses TRBV4-2 and TRBJ1-2, with 8 bases matching TRBD1. The CDR3 has 16 residues. Germline CDR1 is LGHNA and CDR2 is YNFKEQ. V lost 0 bases and J lost 4; bases outside the gene matches: 7. The CDR3 DNA reads as TGTGCCAGCAGCCAAGAGCAGGGGGCGTTTATCTATGGCTACACCTTC. It encodes CASSQEQGAFIYGYTF.